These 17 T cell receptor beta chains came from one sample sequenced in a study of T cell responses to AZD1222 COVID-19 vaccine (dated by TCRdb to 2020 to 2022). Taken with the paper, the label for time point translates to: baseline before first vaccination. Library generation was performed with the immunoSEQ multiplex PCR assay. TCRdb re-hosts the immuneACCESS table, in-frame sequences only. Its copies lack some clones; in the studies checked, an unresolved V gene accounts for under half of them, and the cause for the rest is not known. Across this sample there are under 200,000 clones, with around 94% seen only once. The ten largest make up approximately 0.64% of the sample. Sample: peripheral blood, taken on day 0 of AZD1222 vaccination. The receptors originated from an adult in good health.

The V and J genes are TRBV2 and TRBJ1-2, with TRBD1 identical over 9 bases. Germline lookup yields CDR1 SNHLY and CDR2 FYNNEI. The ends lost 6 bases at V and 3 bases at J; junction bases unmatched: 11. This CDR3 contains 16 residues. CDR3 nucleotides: TGTGCCAGCAGCCAACCCAGGGACAGGGACGACTATGGCTACACCTTC. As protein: CASSQPRDRDDYGYTF.

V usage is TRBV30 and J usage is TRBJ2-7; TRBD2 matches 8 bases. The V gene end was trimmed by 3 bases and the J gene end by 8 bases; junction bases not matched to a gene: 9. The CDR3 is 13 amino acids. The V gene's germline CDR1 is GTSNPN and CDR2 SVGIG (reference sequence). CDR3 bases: TGTGCCTGGAGCCCCGGGGGGGAGCCGAAGCAGTACTTC. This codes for CAWSPGGEPKQYF. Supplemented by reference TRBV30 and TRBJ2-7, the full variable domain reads SQTIHQWPATLVQPVGSPLSLECTVEGTSNPNLYWYRQAAGRGLQLLFYSVGIGQISSEVPQNLSASRPQDRQFILSSKKLLLSDSGFYLCAWSPGGEPKQYFGPGTRLTVT.

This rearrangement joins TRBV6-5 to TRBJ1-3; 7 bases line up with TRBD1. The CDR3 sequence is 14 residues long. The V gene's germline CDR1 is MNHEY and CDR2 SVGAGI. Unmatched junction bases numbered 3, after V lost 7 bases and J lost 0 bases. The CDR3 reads CASKTGYSGNTIYF. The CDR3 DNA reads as TGTGCCAGCAAGACAGGGTACTCTGGAAACACCATATATTTT.

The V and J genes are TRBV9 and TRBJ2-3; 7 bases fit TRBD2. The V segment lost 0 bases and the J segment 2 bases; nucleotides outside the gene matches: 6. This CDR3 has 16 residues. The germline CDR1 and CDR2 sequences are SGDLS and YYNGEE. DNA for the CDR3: TGTGCCAGCAGCGTAGGGGCTAGCGGCCTCACAGATACGCAGTATTTT. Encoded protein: CASSVGASGLTDTQYF. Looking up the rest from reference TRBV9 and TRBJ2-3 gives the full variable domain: DSGVTQTPKHLITATGQRVTLRCSPRSGDLSVYWYQQSLDQGLQFLIQYYNGEERAKGNILERFSAQQFPDLHSELNLSSLELGDSALYFCASSVGASGLTDTQYFGPGTRLTVL.

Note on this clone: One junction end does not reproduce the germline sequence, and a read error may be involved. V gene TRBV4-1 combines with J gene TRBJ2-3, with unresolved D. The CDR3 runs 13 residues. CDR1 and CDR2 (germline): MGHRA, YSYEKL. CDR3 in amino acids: CASSPWVVDTKYF. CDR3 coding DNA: TGCGCCAGCAGCCCGTGGGTTGTGGATACGAAGTATTTT.

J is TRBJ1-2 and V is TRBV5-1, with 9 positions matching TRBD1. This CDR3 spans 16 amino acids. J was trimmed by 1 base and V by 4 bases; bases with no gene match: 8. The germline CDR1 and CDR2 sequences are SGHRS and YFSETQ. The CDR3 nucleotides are TGCGCCAGCAGCCCAACAGGGGGCTCTTTTAACTATGGCTACACCTTC. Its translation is CASSPTGGSFNYGYTF.

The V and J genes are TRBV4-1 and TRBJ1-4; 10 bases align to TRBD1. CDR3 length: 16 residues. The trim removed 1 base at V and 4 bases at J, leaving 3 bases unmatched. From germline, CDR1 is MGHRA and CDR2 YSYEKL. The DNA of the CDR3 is TGCGCCAGCAGCCAAGCCGGGACAGGGGATAATGAAAAACTGTTTTTT. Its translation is CASSQAGTGDNEKLFF.

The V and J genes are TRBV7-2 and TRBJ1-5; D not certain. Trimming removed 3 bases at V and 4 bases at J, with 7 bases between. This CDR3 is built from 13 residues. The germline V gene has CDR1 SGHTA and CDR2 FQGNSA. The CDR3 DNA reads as TGTGCCAGCAGCTTGATGGGTAATCAGCCCCAGCATTTT. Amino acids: CASSLMGNQPQHF.

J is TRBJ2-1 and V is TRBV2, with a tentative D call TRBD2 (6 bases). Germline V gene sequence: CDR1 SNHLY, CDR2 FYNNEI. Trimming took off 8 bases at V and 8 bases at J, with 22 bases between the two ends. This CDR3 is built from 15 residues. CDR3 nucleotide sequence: TGTGCCAGCGGCGGAATTTGGTCAGCGGGCGATGAGCAGTTCTTC. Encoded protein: CASGGIWSAGDEQFF.

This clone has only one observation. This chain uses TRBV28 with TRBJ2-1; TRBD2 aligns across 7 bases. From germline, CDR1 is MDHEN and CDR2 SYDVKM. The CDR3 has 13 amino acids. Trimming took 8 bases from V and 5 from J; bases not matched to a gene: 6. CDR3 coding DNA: TGTGCCAGCCTCCGGCTAGCGGACAATGAGCAGTTCTTC. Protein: CASLRLADNEQFF.

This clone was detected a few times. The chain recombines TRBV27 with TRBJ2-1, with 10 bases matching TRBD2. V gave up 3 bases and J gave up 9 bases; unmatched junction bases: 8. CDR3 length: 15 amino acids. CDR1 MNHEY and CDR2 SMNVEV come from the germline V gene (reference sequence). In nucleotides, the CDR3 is TGTGCCAGCAGTTTGGGTACTAGCGGGACCGGTGAGCAGTTCTTC. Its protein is CASSLGTSGTGEQFF.

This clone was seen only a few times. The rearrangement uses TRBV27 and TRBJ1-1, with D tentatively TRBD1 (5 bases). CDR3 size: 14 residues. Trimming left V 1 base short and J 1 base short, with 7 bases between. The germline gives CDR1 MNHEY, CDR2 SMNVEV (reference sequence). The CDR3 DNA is TGTGCCAGCAGTTTATTGGGGGGGAACACTGAAGCTTTCTTT. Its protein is CASSLLGGNTEAFF.

CDR3 residues: CASSMSTGGGDGYTF. Here the CDR3 DNA reads TGTGCCAGCAGTATGAGCACAGGAGGCGGGGATGGCTACACCTTC. The J gene is TRBJ1-2, the V gene TRBV2, with D possibly TRBD1 on 5 matching bases. The V and J ends lost 5 bases and 6 bases respectively, with 19 bases between them. CDR1 and CDR2 (germline): SNHLY, FYNNEI. The CDR3 is 15 amino acids.

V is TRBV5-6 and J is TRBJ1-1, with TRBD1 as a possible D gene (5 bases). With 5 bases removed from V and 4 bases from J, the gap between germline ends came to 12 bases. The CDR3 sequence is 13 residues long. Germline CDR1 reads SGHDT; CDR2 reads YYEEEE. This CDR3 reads CASRRWGGTEAFF. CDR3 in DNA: TGTGCCAGCAGACGTTGGGGGGGCACTGAAGCTTTCTTT.

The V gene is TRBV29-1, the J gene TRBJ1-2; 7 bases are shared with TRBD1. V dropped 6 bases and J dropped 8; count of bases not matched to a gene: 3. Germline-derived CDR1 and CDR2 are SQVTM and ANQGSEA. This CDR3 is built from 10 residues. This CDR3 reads CSVGQDGYTF. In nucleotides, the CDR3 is TGCAGCGTAGGACAGGACGGCTACACCTTC.

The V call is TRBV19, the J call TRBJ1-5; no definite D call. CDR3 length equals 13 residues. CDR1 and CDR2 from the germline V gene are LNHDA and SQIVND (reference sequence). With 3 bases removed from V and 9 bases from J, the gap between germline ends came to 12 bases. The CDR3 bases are TGTGCCAGTAGTATTGATGTGATCTTGCCCCAGCATTTT. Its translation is CASSIDVILPQHF. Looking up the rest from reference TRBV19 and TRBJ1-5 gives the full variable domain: DGGITQSPKYLFRKEGQNVTLSCEQNLNHDAMYWYRQDPGQGLRLIYYSQIVNDFQKGDIAEGYSVSREKKESFPLTVTSAQKNPTAFYLCASSIDVILPQHFGDGTRLSIL.

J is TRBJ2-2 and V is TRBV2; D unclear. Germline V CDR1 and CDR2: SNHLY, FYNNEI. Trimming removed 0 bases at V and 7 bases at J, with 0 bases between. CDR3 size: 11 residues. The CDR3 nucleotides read TGTGCCAGCAGTGAAGCCGGGGAGCTGTTTTTT. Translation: CASSEAGELFF.